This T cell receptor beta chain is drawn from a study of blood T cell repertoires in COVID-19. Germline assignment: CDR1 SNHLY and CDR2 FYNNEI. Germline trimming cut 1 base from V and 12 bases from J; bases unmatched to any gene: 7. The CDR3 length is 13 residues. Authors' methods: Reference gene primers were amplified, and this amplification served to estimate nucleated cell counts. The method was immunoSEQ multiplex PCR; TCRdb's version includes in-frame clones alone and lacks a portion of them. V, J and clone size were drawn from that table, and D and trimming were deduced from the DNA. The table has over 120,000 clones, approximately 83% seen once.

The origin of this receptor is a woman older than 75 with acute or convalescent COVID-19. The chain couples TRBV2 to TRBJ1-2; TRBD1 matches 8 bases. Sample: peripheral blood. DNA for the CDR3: TGTGCCAGCAGTGAAGGGTGGACAGGGTCGAACACCTTC. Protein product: CASSEGWTGSNTF.